The entry below describes one TCR beta chain. This record comes from a study of blood T cell repertoires in COVID-19. Profiled with immunoSEQ multiplex PCR; TCRdb holds only in-frame clones, not every one. In the table there are some 320,000 clones, 75% to 85% of which are singletons. Between the trimmed V and J ends, which lost 5 bases and 10 bases, there was a span of 14 bases. CDR1 MNHEY and CDR2 SVGEGT come from the germline V gene. The CDR3 runs to 13 residues. The V gene is TRBV6-2 or TRBV6-3, the J gene TRBJ1-4; no definite D call. The clonotype was recovered from a human donor in a cohort sampled during active COVID-19. The sequenced material came from peripheral blood. CDR3: CASSPPLIRKLFF. CDR3 in DNA: TGTGCCAGCAGTCCGCCACTAATCCGAAAACTGTTTTTT.